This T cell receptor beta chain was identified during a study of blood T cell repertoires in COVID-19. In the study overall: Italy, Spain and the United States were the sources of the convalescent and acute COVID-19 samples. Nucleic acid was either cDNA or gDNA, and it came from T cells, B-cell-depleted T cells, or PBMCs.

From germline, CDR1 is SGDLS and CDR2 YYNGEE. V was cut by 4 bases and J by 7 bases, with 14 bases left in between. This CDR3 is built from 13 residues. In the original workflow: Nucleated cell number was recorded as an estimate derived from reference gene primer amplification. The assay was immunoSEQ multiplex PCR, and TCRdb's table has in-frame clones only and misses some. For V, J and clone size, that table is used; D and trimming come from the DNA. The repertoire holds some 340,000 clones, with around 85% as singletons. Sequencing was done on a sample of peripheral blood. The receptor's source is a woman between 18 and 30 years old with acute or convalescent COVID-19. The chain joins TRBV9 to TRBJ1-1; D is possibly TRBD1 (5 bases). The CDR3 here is CASSPRDSYEAFF. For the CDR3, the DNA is TGTGCCAGCAGCCCACGTGACAGCTATGAAGCTTTCTTT.